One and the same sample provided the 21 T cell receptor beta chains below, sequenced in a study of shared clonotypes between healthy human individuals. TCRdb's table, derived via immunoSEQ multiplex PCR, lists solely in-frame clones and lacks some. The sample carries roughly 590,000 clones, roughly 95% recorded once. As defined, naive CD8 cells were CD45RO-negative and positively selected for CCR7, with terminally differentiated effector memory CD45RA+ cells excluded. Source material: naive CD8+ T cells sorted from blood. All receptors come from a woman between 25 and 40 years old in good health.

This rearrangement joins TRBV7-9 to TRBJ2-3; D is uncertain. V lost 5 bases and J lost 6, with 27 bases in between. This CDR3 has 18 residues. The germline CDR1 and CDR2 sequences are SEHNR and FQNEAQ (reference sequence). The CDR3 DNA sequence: TGTGCCAGCAGCCAACTTAGTAACCCCCGGCCCGTTACGGATACGCAGTATTTT. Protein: CASSQLSNPRPVTDTQYF. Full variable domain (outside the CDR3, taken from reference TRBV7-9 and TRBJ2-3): DTGVSQNPRHKITKRGQNVTFRCDPISEHNRLYWYRQTLGQGPEFLTYFQNEAQLEKSRLLSDRFSAERPKGSFSTLEIQRTEQGDSAMYLCASSQLSNPRPVTDTQYFGPGTRLTVL.

The CDR3 nucleotides read TGTGCCAGCAGTTACTCCGCAGGTAGCAATCAGCCCCAGCATTTT. Its translation: CASSYSAGSNQPQHF. The chain uses TRBV6-5 and TRBJ1-5; unclear D gene. Germline CDR1 is MNHEY and CDR2 is SVGAGI. The CDR3 runs to 15 residues. V was clipped by 0 bases and J by 0 bases, with 6 bases between them.

The DNA for the CDR3 is TGTGCCAGCAGCTTCTCGGGACAAATCAATCAGCCCCAGCATTTT. Amino acids: CASSFSGQINQPQHF. The J gene is TRBJ1-5, the V gene TRBV7-8; D perhaps matches TRBD1 (6 bases). Trimming pared 3 bases from V and 3 bases from J, leaving 12 bases between. This CDR3 is built from 15 residues. Germline V gene data show CDR1 as SGHVS and CDR2 as FQNEAQ.

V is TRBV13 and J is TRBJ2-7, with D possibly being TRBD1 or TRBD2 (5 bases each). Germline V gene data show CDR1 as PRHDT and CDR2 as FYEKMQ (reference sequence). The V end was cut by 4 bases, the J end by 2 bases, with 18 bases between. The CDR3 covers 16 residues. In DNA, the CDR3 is TGTGCCAGCAGCTGGGCTTTGGGGGACCCACCCTACGAGCAGTACTTC. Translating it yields CASSWALGDPPYEQYF.

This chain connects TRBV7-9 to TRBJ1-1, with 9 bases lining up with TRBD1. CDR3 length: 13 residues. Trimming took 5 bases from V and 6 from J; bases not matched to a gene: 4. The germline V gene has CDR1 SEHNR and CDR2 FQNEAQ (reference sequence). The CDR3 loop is CASSLQGAAEAFF. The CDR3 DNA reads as TGTGCCAGCAGCCTACAGGGGGCGGCTGAAGCTTTCTTT.

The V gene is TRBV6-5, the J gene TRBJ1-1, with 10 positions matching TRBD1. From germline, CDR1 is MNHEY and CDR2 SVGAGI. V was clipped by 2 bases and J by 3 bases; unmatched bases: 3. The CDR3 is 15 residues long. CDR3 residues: CASSYGDRGHTEAFF. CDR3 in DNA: TGTGCCAGCAGTTACGGTGACAGGGGGCACACTGAAGCTTTCTTT.

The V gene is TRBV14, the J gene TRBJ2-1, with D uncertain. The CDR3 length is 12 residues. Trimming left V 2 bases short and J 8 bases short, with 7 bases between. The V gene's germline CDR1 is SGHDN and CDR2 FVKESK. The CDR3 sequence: CASSQLGDEQFF. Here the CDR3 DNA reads TGTGCCAGCAGCCAACTAGGAGATGAGCAGTTCTTC.

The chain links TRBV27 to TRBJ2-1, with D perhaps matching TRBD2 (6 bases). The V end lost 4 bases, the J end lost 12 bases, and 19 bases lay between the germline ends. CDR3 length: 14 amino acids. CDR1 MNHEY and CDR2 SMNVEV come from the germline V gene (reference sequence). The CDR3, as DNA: TGTGCCAGCAGTTCCCCGGGACTTCTGCCTGGGCAGTTCTTC. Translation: CASSSPGLLPGQFF.

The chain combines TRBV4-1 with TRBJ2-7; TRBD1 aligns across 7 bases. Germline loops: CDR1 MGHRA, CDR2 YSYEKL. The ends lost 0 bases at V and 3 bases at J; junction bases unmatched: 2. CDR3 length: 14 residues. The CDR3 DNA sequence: TGCGCCAGCAGCCAAGAGACAGGGAACTACGAGCAGTACTTC. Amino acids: CASSQETGNYEQYF.

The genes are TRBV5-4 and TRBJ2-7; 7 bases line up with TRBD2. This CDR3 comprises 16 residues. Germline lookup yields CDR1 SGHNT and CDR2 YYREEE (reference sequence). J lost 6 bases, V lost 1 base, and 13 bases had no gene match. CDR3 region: CASSLSGAGSLFEQYF. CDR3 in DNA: TGTGCCAGCAGCTTGAGCGGGGCAGGGAGTCTCTTCGAGCAGTACTTC.

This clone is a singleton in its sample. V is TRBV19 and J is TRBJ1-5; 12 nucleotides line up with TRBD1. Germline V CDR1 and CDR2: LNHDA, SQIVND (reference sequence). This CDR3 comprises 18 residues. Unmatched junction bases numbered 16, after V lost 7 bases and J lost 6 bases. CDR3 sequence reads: CASKKGQGAQESSQPQHF. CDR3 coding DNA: TGTGCCAGTAAAAAGGGACAGGGGGCTCAAGAGTCTAGTCAGCCCCAGCATTTT.

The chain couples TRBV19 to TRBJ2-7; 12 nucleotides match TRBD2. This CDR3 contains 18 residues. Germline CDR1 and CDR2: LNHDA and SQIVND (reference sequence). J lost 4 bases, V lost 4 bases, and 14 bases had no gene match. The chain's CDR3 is CASSSTGLAGIIKYEQYF. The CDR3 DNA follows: TGTGCCAGTAGTAGTACCGGACTAGCGGGAATCATAAAGTACGAGCAGTACTTC.

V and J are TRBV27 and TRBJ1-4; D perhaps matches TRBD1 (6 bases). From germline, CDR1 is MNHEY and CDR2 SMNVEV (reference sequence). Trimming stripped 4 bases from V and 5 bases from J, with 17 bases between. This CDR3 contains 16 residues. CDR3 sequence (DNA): TGTGCCAGCAGTTCCCTACTGGACAGAGTAAATGAAAAACTGTTTTTT. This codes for CASSSLLDRVNEKLFF.

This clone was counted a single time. The CDR3 bases are TGTGCCACCAGCAGGGAGACAGGGGGAAGGGCCCAGCATTTT. It specifies CATSRETGGRAQHF. The rearrangement links TRBV15 to TRBJ1-5; 9 bases are a match to TRBD1. Per germline, CDR1 LNHNV and CDR2 YYDKDF (reference sequence). This CDR3 has 14 residues. The ends lost 3 bases at V and 11 bases at J; junction bases unmatched: 8.

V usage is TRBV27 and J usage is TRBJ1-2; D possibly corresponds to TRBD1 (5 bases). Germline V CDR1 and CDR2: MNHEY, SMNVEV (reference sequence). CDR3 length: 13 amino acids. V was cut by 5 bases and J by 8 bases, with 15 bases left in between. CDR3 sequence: CASSPMGTQGYTF. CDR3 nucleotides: TGTGCCAGCAGTCCTATGGGGACGCAGGGCTACACCTTC.

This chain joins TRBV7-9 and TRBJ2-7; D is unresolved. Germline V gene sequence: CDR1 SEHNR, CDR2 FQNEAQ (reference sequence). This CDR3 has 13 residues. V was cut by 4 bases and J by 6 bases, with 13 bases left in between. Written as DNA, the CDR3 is TGTGCCAGCAGCTCAGGACGTATGAGCGAGCAGTACTTC. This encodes CASSSGRMSEQYF.

The CDR3 DNA sequence: TGTGCCAGCAGTTTGTACAGGGGCTTAGGCTACGAGCAGTACTTC. This sequence encodes CASSLYRGLGYEQYF. V is TRBV28 and J is TRBJ2-7, with TRBD1 identical over 7 bases. After removal of 3 bases from V and 3 bases from J, the junction contained 8 bases not matched to a gene. Germline values: CDR1 MDHEN, CDR2 SYDVKM. The CDR3 contains 15 residues.

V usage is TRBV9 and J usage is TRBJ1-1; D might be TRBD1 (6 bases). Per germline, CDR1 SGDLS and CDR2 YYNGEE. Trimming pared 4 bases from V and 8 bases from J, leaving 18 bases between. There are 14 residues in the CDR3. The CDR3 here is CASSSGAGGYEAFF. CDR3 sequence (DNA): TGTGCCAGCAGCTCAGGGGCGGGGGGCTACGAAGCTTTCTTT.

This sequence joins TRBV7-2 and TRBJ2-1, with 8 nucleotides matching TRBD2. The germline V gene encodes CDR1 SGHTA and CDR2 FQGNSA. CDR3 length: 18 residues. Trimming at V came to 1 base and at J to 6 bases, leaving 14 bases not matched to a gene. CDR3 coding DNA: TGTGCCAGCAGCTTAGTTCCCGACGGGACTAGTTTTTCCAATGAGCAGTTCTTC. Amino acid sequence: CASSLVPDGTSFSNEQFF.

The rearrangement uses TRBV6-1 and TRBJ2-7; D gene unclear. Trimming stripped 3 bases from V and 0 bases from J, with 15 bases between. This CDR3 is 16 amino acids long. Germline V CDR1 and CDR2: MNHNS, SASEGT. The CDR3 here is CASSEALRSDSYEQYF. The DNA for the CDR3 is TGTGCCAGCAGTGAGGCGCTCAGGAGCGACTCCTACGAGCAGTACTTC.

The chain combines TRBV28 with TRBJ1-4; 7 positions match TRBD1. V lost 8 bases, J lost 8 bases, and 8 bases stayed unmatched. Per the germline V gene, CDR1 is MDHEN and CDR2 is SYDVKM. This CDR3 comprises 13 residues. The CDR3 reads CASHDRVGEKLFF. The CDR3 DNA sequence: TGTGCCAGCCATGACAGGGTTGGCGAAAAACTGTTTTTT.